This TCR beta chain stems from a study of T cells in Graves' hyperthyroidism and ophthalmopathy. This clonotype occurred a few times. CDR1 DFQATT and CDR2 SNEGSKA come from the germline V gene (reference sequence). The germline V and J ends were trimmed by 3 bases and 3 bases, with 11 bases remaining between them. This CDR3 has 13 residues. Amplified TCR beta CDR3 regions derived from RNA transcripts. RT-PCR in the first round (using the HTBI primer set) targeted the TCR CDR3. Each CDR3 protein gets one entry after TCRdb re-called the multiplex PCR reads with MiXCR. Here the sample spans some 490,000 distinct CDR3 sequences, roughly 22% being singletons.

Material for sequencing was blood. J is TRBJ2-5 and V is TRBV20-1; possible D gene TRBD2, 5 bases. The sequence came from a woman in her 70s with Graves' ophthalmopathy. The CDR3 bases are TGCAGTGCTAGGCGTACGGGAAAAGAGACCCAGTACTTC. Translation gives CSARRTGKETQYF.